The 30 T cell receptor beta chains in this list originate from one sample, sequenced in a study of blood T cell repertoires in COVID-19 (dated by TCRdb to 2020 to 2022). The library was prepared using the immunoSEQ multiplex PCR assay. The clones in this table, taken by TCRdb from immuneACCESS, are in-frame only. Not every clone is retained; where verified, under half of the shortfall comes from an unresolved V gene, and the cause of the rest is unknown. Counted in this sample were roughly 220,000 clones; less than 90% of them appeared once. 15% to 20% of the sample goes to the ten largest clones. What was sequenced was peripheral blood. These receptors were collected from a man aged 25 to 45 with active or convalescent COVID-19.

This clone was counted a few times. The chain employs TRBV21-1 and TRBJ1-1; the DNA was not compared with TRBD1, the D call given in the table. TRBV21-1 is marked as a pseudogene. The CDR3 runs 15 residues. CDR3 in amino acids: CASSKTGPAPTEAFF. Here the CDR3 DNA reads TGTGCCAGCAGCAAGACAGGGCCGGCCCCCACTGAAGCTTTCTTT.

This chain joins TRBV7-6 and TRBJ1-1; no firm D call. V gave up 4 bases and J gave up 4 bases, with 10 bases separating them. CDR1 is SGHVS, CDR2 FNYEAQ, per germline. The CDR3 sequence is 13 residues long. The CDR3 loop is CASSSQAGTEAFF. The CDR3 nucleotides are TGTGCCAGCAGCTCCCAAGCCGGCACTGAAGCTTTCTTT.

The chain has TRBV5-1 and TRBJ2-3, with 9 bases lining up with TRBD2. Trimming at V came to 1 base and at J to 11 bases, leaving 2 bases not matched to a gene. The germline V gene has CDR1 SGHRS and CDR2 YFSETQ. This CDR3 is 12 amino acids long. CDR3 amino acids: CASSLSAGGQYF. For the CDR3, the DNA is TGCGCCAGCAGCTTGTCAGCGGGGGGGCAGTATTTT.

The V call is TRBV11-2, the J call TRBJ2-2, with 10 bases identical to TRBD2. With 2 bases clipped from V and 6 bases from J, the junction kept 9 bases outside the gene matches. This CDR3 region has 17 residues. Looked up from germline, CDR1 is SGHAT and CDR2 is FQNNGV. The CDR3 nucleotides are TGTGCCAGCAGCTTAATTGTAGGGAGCGGGGGGGCCGGGGAGCTGTTTTTT. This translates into CASSLIVGSGGAGELFF.

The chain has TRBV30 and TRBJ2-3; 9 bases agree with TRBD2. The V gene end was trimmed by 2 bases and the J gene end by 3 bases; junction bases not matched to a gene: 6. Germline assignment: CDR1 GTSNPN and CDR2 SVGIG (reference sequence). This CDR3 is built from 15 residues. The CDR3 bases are TGTGCCTGGAGTTTGGGGCGGGGGGGGACAGATACGCAGTATTTT. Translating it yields CAWSLGRGGTDTQYF. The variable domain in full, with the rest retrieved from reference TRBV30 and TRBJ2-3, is SQTIHQWPATLVQPVGSPLSLECTVEGTSNPNLYWYRQAAGRGLQLLFYSVGIGQISSEVPQNLSASRPQDRQFILSSKKLLLSDSGFYLCAWSLGRGGTDTQYFGPGTRLTVL.

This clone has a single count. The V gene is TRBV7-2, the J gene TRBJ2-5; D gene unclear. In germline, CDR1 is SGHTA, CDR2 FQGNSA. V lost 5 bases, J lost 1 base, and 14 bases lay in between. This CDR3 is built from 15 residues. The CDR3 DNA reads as TGTGCCAGCAGCCCCCGGCAGGTCGTCCAAGAGACCCAGTACTTC. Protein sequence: CASSPRQVVQETQYF.

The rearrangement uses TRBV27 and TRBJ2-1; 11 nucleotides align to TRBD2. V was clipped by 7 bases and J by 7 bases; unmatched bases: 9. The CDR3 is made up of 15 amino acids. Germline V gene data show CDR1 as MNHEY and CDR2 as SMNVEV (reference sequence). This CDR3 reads CASNKLAGAPNEQFF. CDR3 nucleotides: TGTGCCAGCAACAAACTAGCGGGGGCCCCTAATGAGCAGTTCTTC.

DNA of the CDR3: TGTGCCAGCAGTTTAACGGGGGAAAAACTGTTTTTT. This gives the protein CASSLTGEKLFF. This chain connects TRBV28 to TRBJ1-4; D uncertain. The germline gives CDR1 MDHEN, CDR2 SYDVKM. V shed 2 bases and J shed 8 bases, with 6 bases lying between them. The length of the CDR3 is 12 residues.

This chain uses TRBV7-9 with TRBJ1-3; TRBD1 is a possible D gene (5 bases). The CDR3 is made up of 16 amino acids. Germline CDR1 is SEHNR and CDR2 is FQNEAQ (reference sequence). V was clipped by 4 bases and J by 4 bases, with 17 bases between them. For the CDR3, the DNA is TGTGCCAGCAGCTCGATACGGGGGACTGAAGGAAACACCATATATTTT. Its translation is CASSSIRGTEGNTIYF.

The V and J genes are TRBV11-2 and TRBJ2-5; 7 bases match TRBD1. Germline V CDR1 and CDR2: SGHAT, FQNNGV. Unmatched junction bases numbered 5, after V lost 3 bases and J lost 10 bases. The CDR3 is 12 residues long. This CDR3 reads CASSFLGGDQYF. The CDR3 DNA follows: TGTGCCAGCAGCTTTTTAGGGGGCGACCAGTACTTC.

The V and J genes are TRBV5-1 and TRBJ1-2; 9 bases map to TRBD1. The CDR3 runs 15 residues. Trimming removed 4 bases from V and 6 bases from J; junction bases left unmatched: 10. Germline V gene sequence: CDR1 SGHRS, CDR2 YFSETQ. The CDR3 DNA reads TGCGCCAGCAGCAACCGGGACAGGGCTAGAGATGGCTACACCTTC. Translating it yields CASSNRDRARDGYTF.

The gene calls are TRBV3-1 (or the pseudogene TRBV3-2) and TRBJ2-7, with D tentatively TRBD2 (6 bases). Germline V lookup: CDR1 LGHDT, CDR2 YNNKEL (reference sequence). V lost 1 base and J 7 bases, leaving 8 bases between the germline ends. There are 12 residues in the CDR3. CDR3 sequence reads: CASSQGGEEQYF. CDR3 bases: TGTGCCAGCAGCCAAGGGGGGGAAGAGCAGTACTTC.

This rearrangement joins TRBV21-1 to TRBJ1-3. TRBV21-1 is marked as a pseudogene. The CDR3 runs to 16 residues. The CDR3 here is CASSRASGGVGNTIYF. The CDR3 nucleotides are TGTGCCAGCAGCAGGGCCTCTGGGGGGGTTGGAAACACCATATATTTT.

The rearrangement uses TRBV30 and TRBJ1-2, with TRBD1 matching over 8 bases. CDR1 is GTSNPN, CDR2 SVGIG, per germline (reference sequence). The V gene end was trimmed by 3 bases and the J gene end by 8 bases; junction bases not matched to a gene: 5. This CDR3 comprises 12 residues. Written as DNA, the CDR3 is TGTGCCTGGAGCAACAGGGGGAGAGGCTACACCTTC. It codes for CAWSNRGRGYTF.

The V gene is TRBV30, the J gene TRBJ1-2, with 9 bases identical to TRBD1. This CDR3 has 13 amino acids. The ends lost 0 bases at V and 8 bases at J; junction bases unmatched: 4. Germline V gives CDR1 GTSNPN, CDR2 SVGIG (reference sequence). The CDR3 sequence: CAWSVQGAKGYTF. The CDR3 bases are TGTGCCTGGAGTGTACAGGGGGCGAAAGGCTACACCTTC.

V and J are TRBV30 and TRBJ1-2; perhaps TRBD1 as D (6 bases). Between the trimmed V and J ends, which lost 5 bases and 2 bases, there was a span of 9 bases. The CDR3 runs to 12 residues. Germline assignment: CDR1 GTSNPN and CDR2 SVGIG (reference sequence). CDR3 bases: TGTGCCTGGGGACAGTTGAACTATGGCTACACCTTC. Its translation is CAWGQLNYGYTF.

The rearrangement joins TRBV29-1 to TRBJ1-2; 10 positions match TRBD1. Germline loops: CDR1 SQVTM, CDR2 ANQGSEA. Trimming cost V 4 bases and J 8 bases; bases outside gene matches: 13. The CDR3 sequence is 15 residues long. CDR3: CSVGQGAELGSGYTF. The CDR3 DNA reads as TGCAGCGTTGGACAGGGGGCCGAGCTCGGGAGCGGCTACACCTTC.

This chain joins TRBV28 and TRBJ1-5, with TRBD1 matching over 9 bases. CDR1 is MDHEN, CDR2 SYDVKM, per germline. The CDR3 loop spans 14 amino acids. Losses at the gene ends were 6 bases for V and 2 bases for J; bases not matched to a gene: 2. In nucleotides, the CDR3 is TGTGCCAGCAGGCGGACAGGGGGCAATCAGCCCCAGCATTTT. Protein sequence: CASRRTGGNQPQHF.

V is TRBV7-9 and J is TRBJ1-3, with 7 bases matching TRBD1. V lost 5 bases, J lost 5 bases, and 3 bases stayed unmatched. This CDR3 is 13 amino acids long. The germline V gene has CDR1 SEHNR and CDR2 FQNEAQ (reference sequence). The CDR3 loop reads CASSPRGRNTIYF. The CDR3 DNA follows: TGTGCCAGCAGCCCCAGGGGGAGAAACACCATATATTTT.

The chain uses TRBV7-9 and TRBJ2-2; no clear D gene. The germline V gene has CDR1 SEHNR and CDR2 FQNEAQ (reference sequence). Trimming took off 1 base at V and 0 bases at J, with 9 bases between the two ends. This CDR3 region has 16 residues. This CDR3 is CASSLVIAANTGELFF. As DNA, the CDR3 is TGTGCCAGCAGCTTAGTTATCGCGGCGAACACCGGGGAGCTGTTTTTT.

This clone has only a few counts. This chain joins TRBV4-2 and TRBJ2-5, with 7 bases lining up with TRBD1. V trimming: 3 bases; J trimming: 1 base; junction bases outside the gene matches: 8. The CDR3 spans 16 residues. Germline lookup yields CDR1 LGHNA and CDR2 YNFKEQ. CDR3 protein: CASSHHQGGIQETQYF. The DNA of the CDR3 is TGTGCCAGCAGCCATCATCAAGGGGGCATCCAAGAGACCCAGTACTTC.

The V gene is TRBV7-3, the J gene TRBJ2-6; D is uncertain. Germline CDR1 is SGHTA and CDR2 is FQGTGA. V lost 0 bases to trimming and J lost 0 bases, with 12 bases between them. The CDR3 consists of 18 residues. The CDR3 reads CASSLTRLSISGANVLTF. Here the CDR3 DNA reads TGTGCCAGCAGCTTAACTCGTCTAAGCATCTCTGGGGCCAACGTCCTGACTTTC.

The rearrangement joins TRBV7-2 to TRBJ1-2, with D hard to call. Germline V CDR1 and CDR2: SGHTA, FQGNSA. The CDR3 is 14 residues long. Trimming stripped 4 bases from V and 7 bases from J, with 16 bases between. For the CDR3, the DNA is TGTGCCAGCAGCTCGGACCCTCGGGAGTTTGGCTACACCTTC. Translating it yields CASSSDPREFGYTF.

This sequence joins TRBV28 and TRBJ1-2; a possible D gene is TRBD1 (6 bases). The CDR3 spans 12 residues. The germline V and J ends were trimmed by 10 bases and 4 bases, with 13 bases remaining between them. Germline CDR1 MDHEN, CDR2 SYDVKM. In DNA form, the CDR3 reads TGTGCCACTGCGGACAGCCTCTATGGCTACACCTTC. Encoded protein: CATADSLYGYTF.

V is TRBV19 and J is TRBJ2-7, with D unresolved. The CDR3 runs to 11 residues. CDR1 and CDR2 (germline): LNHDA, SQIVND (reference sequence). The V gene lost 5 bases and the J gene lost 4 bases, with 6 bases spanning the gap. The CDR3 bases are TGTGCCAGTAGTCGAGGTTACGAGCAGTACTTC. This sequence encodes CASSRGYEQYF. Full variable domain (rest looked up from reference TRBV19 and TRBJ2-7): DGGITQSPKYLFRKEGQNVTLSCEQNLNHDAMYWYRQDPGQGLRLIYYSQIVNDFQKGDIAEGYSVSREKKESFPLTVTSAQKNPTAFYLCASSRGYEQYFGPGTRLTVT.

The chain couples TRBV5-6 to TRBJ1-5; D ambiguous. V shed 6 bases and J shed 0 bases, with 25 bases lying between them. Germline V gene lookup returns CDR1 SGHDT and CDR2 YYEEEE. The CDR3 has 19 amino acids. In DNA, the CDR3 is TGTGCCAGCAACACCCTCGCTGCCTGGAGACCTAATAGCAATCAGCCCCAGCATTTT. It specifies CASNTLAAWRPNSNQPQHF.

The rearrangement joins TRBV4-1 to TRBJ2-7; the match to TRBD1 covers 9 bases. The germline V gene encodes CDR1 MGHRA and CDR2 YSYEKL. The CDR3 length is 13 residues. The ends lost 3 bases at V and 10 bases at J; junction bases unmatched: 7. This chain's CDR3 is CASSQLRDRDQYF. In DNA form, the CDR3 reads TGCGCCAGCAGCCAGCTCCGGGACAGGGACCAGTACTTC.

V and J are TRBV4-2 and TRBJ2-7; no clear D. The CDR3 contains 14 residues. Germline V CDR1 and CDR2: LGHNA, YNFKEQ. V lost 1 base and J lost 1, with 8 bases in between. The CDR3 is CASSQGDGSYEQYF. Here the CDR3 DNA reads TGTGCCAGCAGCCAAGGAGACGGGTCCTACGAGCAGTACTTC.

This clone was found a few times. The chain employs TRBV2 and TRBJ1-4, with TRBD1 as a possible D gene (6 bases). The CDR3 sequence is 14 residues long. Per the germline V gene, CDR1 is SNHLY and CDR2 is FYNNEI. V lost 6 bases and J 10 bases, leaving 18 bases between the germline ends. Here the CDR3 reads CASSPERDIGKLFF. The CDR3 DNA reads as TGTGCCAGCAGCCCGGAAAGGGACATTGGAAAACTGTTTTTT.

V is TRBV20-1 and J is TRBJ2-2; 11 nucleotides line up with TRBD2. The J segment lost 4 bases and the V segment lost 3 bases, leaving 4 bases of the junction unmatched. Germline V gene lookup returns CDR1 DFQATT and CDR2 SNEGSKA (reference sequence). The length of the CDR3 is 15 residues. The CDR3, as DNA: TGCAGTGCTAGTACTAGCGGGAGACCCACCGGGGAGCTGTTTTTT. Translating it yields CSASTSGRPTGELFF.